A single TCR beta chain is shown here with its context. Its antigen is as yet unknown. CDR3 size: 16 residues. In germline, CDR1 is MDHEN, CDR2 SYDVKM. This entry is derived from a study of cytomegalovirus exposure and HLA in healthy donors. In the study overall: Caucasian-associated ancestry cluster membership applied to 75% to 85% of under 450 genotyped donors. Study-wide points: The Asian-associated ancestry cluster reportedly had fewer N-insertions than the roughly 720-donor mean in a later analysis. According to a later analysis, most TCR beta chains associated with CMV appeared HLA-restricted.

PCR involved 60 Vbeta and 13 Jbeta primers. Method: immunoSEQ multiplex PCR; TCRdb's copy keeps in-frame clones and lacks some. The sample includes 100,000 to 150,000 clones, around three quarters of them seen just once. The specimen sequenced was PBMCs. The receptor's source is a woman aged 45-65 years in good health and CMV-seronegative. The chain employs TRBV28 and TRBJ2-5; possible D gene TRBD2, 6 bases. The J call is in doubt because the DNA end fits TRBJ2-7 better. The CDR3 DNA reads TGTGCCAGCAGTGGTCCGGGACTTGTAAAGGGGCCCGAGCAGTACTTC. It yields the protein CASSGPGLVKGPEQYF.